The T cell receptor beta chain under discussion was sequenced for a study of T cell responses to AZD1222 COVID-19 vaccine. Only in-frame clones appear in the TCRdb table, and some are missing; sequencing was by immunoSEQ multiplex PCR. The sample records tens of thousands of clones, roughly 84% being singletons. Whole-study findings and limits: Donors were mostly white British, more females; clonal diversity possibly underestimated.

A note on this clone: Its antigen is not known.

This CDR3 has 14 amino acids. The ends were cut back, 3 bases at V and 10 bases at J, with 16 bases in the middle. CDR1 and CDR2 (germline): MGHRA, YSYEKL. The TCR was taken from an adult in good health. Specimen: peripheral blood, collected on day 0 of AZD1222 vaccination. This chain links TRBV4-1 with TRBJ1-5, with a possible D match to TRBD1 (6 bases). CDR3 in DNA: TGCGCCAGCAGCCAGCAGACAGGAGGAAGACCCCAGCATTTT. This translates into CASSQQTGGRPQHF.